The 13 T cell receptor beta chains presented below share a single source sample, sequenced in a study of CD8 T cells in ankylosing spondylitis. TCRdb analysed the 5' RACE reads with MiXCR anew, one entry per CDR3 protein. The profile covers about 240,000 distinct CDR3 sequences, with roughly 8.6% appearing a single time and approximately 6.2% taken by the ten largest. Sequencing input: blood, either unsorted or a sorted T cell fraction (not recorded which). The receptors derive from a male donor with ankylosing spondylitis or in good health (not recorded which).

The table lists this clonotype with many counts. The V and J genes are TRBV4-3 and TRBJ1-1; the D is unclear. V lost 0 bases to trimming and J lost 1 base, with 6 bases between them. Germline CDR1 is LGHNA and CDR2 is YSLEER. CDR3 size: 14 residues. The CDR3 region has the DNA TGCGCCAGCAGCCAAGATTTGGAGAACACTGAAGCTTTCTTT. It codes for CASSQDLENTEAFF.

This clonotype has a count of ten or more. The CDR3 DNA follows: TGCAGTGCTAGGGGACTAGCGGGAGGCTTGCAAAGACAGCAGTACTTC. Protein product: CSARGLAGGLQRQQYF. This chain links TRBV20-1 with TRBJ2-7, with 15 positions matching TRBD2. This CDR3 is 16 amino acids long. Germline V gives CDR1 DFQATT, CDR2 SNEGSKA (reference sequence). Trimming at V came to 3 bases and at J to 8 bases, leaving 11 bases not matched to a gene.

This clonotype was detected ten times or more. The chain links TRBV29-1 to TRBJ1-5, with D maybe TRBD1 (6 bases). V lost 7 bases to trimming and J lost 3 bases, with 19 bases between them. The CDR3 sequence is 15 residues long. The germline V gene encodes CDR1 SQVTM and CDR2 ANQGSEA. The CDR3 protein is CSAAGGRGSNQPQHF. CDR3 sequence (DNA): TGCAGCGCCGCGGGGGGGCGCGGGTCCAATCAGCCCCAGCATTTT.

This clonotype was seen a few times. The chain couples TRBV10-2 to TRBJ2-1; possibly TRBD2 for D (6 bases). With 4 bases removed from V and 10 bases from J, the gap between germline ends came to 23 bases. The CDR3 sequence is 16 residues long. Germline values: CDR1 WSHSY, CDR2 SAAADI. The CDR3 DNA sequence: TGCGCCAGCAGTGGTGAGGCGTCGGCGGGGATTAGGGAGCAGTTCTTC. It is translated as CASSGEASAGIREQFF.

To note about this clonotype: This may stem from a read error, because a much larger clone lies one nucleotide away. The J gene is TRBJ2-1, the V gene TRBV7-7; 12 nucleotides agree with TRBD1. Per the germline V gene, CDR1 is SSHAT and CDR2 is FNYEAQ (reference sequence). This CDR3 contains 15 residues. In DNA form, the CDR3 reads TGTGCTAGCAGCTCGGGACAGGGGGCATACAATGGGCAGTTCTTC. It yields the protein CASSSGQGAYNGQFF.

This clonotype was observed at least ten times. CDR3 region: CASSYKSGTPSSYEQYF. The DNA of the CDR3 is TGCGCCAGCAGCTATAAATCAGGGACTCCAAGCTCCTACGAGCAGTACTTC. The chain is built from TRBV5-1 and TRBJ2-7, with D perhaps matching TRBD2 (6 bases). Per germline, CDR1 SGHRS and CDR2 YFSETQ. With 3 bases removed from V and 0 bases from J, the gap between germline ends came to 19 bases. This CDR3 spans 17 amino acids.

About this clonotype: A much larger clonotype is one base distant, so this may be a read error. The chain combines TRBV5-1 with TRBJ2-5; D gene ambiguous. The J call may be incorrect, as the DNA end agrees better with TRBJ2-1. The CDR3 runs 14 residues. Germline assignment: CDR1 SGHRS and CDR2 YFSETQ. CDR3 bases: TGCGCCAGCAGCTCCTCTGGGATCCAAGAGACCCAGTTCTTC. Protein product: CASSSSGIQETQFF.

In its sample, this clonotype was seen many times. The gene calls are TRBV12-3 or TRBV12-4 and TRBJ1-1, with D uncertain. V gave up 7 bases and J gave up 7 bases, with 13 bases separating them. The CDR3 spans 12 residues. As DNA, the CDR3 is TGTGCCAGCACTCGCGGCAGCCTTGAAGCTTTCTTT. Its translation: CASTRGSLEAFF.

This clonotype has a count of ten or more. This CDR3 is CASSFGTSGTGELFF. In DNA form, the CDR3 reads TGTGCCAGCAGCTTCGGGACTAGTGGGACCGGGGAGCTGTTTTTT. V and J are TRBV7-8 and TRBJ2-2, with 8 bases that match TRBD2. The CDR3 runs 15 residues. Germline CDR1 is SGHVS and CDR2 is FQNEAQ. Trimming cost V 3 bases and J 5 bases; bases outside gene matches: 5.

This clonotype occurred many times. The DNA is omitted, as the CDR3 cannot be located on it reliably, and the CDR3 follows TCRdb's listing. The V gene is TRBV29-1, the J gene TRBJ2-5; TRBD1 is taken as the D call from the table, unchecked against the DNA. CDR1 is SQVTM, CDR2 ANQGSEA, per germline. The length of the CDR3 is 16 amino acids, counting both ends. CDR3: CSVVSGRAGRKETQYF.

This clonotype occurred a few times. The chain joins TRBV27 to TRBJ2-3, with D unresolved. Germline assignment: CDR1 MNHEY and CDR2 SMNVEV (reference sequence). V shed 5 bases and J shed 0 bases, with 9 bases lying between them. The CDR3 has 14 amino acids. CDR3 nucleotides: TGTGCCAGCAGTGACCGGAAGAGCACAGATACGCAGTATTTT. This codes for CASSDRKSTDTQYF.

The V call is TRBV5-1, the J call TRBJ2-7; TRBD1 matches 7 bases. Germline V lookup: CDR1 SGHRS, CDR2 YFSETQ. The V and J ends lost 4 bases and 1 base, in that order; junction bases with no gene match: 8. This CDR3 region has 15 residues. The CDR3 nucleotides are TGCGCCAGCAGCCTCGGCCGGACAGGATCCTACGAGCAGTACTTC. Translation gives CASSLGRTGSYEQYF.

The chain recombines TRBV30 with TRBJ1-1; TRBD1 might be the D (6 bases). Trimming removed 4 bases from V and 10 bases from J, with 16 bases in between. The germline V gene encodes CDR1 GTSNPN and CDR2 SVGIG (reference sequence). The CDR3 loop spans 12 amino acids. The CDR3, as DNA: TGTGCCTGGAAAAGGGGGATGGTTGGAGCTTTCTTT. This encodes CAWKRGMVGAFF.